Each of the 2 T cell receptor beta chains below was sequenced from the same sample in a study of T-cell reconstitution after alpha-beta-depleted transplantation in children. Preparation of the TCRbeta library used unique molecular identifiers. In TCRdb, the PCR reads were re-called with MiXCR into one record per CDR3 protein. The table includes almost 250,000 distinct CDR3 sequences, about 25% detected once. The sequenced sample was PBMCs, obtained before TCRalphabeta/CD19-depleted stem cell transplant. These receptors were obtained from a girl aged 2-9 years with Fanconi anemia, due to receive a stem cell transplant.

This chain links TRBV30 with TRBJ2-1; D uncertain. There are 15 residues in the CDR3. From germline, CDR1 is GTSNPN and CDR2 SVGIG (reference sequence). Deletions cut 4 bases from V and 3 bases from J, with 16 bases between. CDR3 nucleotides: TGTGCCTGGACCCAGCCCGAAGGCTTCTACAATGAGCAGTTCTTC. Protein sequence: CAWTQPEGFYNEQFF.

In this sample, this clonotype turned up a few times. The V call is TRBV7-3, the J call TRBJ2-3; a possible D gene is TRBD1 (6 bases). V gave up 5 bases and J gave up 0 bases, with 15 bases separating them. Per the germline V gene, CDR1 is SGHTA and CDR2 is FQGTGA. The CDR3 loop spans 16 amino acids. In DNA, the CDR3 is TGTGCCAGCAGCCGTCATGGACAGACTAGCACAGATACGCAGTATTTT. Protein product: CASSRHGQTSTDTQYF.